This TCR beta chain is from a study of regulatory T cells in long-lasting Graves disease. Study-level results: Patients with persistent disease showed a bias toward TRBV28, TRBJ1-2 and TRBJ2-5.

Germline-derived CDR1 and CDR2 are MGHRA and YSYEKL. Between the trimmed V and J ends, which lost 0 bases and 4 bases, there was a span of 9 bases. This CDR3 region has 14 residues. The time point here: newly diagnosed GD, antithyroid drugs for less than 3 months. The TCR library was prepared using RNA isolated from PBMCs. Arm-PCR of CDR3 regions and iRepertoire HTBI primers were used to build TCR beta libraries. From the multiplex PCR reads, TCRdb called clonotypes with MiXCR, one entry per CDR3 protein. The repertoire includes about 520,000 distinct CDR3 sequences, approximately 12% of them detected once, and approximately 9% sits in the top ten. As concerns this clonotype: Its specificity is unknown.

In addition, the sample was reused for a study of T cells in Graves' hyperthyroidism and ophthalmopathy.

The rearrangement uses TRBV4-1 and TRBJ1-2, with D possibly being TRBD1 (5 bases). The origin of this receptor is a woman aged 30 to 39 with Graves disease. Material: peripheral blood mononuclear cells (PBMCs), obtained at new diagnosis, from a patient treated with antithyroid drugs. The CDR3 loop is CASSQDQGPYGYTF. The CDR3 DNA sequence: TGCGCCAGCAGCCAAGACCAGGGCCCCTATGGCTACACCTTC.